These 14 T cell receptor beta chains were sequenced from one sample in a study of T cells in Graves' hyperthyroidism and ophthalmopathy. RNA transcripts gave rise to amplified TCR beta CDR3 regions. With the HTBI primer set, the TCR CDR3 went through a first round of RT-PCR. TCRdb recomputed calls from the multiplex PCR reads with MiXCR, one row per CDR3 protein. The table has around 520,000 distinct CDR3 sequences, about 15% seen once; the top ten hold approximately 13%. What was sequenced was blood. The receptors shown here come from a woman between 40 and 50 years old with Graves' hyperthyroidism.

This clonotype has only a few counts. The CDR3 DNA reads TGCAGTGCTAGAGGTGACGGGGTCGGTGACGAGCAGTACTTC. This gives the protein CSARGDGVGDEQYF. The chain employs TRBV20-1 and TRBJ2-7; a weak D match, TRBD2 (5 bases). With 1 base removed from V and 5 bases from J, the gap between germline ends came to 15 bases. This CDR3 has 14 amino acids. From germline, CDR1 is DFQATT and CDR2 SNEGSKA (reference sequence).

The genes are TRBV28 and TRBJ2-3, with 12 bases identical to TRBD1. The CDR3 is 15 amino acids. V trimming: 6 bases; J trimming: 7 bases; junction bases outside the gene matches: 8. From germline, CDR1 is MDHEN and CDR2 SYDVKM. In DNA form, the CDR3 reads TGTGCCAGCAGGCCCCCGGGACAGGGGGCAAATACGCAGTATTTT. Amino acid sequence: CASRPPGQGANTQYF.

This clonotype appeared many times. The genes are TRBV27 and TRBJ1-5; 12 bases match TRBD1. Losses at the gene ends were 4 bases for V and 6 bases for J; bases not matched to a gene: 4. The germline V gene has CDR1 MNHEY and CDR2 SMNVEV (reference sequence). This CDR3 spans 15 amino acids. The CDR3 coding sequence is TGTGCCAGCAGTTCTGGGACAGGGGGCAGTCAGCCCCAGCATTTT. Amino acids: CASSSGTGGSQPQHF.

This clonotype occurred a few times. The rearrangement joins TRBV30 to TRBJ2-2; 8 bases are a match to TRBD1. Germline V gene sequence: CDR1 GTSNPN, CDR2 SVGIG (reference sequence). This CDR3 is 14 amino acids long. Trimming removed 0 bases from V and 6 bases from J; junction bases left unmatched: 3. The CDR3 DNA is TGTGCCTGGAGTGTCCAGGGGGCCCCCGGGGAGCTGTTTTTT. Protein: CAWSVQGAPGELFF.

The chain is built from TRBV28 and TRBJ2-7, with 8 bases identical to TRBD1. CDR1 is MDHEN, CDR2 SYDVKM, per germline. There are 15 residues in the CDR3. The junction had 13 bases not matched to a gene; V was cut back by 5 bases and J by 7 bases. The CDR3 sequence: CASSLRGQGAGEQYF. The CDR3 DNA sequence: TGTGCCAGCAGTCTCCGGGGGCAGGGGGCGGGGGAGCAGTACTTC.

This clonotype was counted only a few times. The chain combines TRBV19 with TRBJ2-5; D might be TRBD1 or TRBD2, each matching 6 bases. The CDR3 has 17 amino acids. V was cut by 5 bases and J by 0 bases, with 19 bases left in between. Germline values: CDR1 LNHDA, CDR2 SQIVND (reference sequence). CDR3 DNA: TGTGCCAGTAGTCCCGGGGGCGTCGGGGAGTACCAAGAGACCCAGTACTTC. Translating it yields CASSPGGVGEYQETQYF. The entire variable domain, with the rest obtained from reference TRBV19 and TRBJ2-5, is as follows: DGGITQSPKYLFRKEGQNVTLSCEQNLNHDAMYWYRQDPGQGLRLIYYSQIVNDFQKGDIAEGYSVSREKKESFPLTVTSAQKNPTAFYLCASSPGGVGEYQETQYFGPGTRLLVL.

The chain has TRBV30 and TRBJ2-7, with 8 nucleotides matching TRBD1. Germline loops: CDR1 GTSNPN, CDR2 SVGIG (reference sequence). With V trimmed by 8 bases and J by 5 bases, 20 bases remained unmatched. The CDR3 has 16 amino acids. The chain's CDR3 is CARTLNRQGLIHEQYF. CDR3 nucleotide sequence: TGTGCCAGGACCCTCAATCGACAGGGGTTGATCCACGAGCAGTACTTC.

This chain uses TRBV7-8 with TRBJ1-2; TRBD1 agrees at 10 bases. Germline V gene lookup returns CDR1 SGHVS and CDR2 FQNEAQ. V was pared by 5 bases and J by 8 bases, with 5 bases of the junction left unmatched. The CDR3 consists of 13 residues. For the CDR3, the DNA is TGTGCCAGCAGCAGAGACAGGGGGCAAGGCTACACCTTC. Protein sequence: CASSRDRGQGYTF.

About this clonotype: A much more abundant neighbour one base away suggests this may be a read error. No conserved phenylalanine or tryptophan is present at the end of the CDR3, so a read error is the likely explanation. The rearrangement joins TRBV18 to TRBJ2-1; 9 bases line up with TRBD2. This CDR3 comprises 16 residues. J was trimmed by 5 bases and V by 1 base; bases with no gene match: 6. Per the germline V gene, CDR1 is KGHSH and CDR2 is LQKENI. This chain's CDR3 is CASSPRAGGPDNEQFL. As DNA, the CDR3 is TGTGCCAGCTCACCACGTGCGGGGGGGCCGGACAATGAGCAGTTCCTC.

This clonotype was counted between two and nine times. The DNA for the CDR3 is TGCAGCGCTGCTACCGGGACAGGGGGCCAGCCCCAGCATTTT. The encoded protein is CSAATGTGGQPQHF. The chain links TRBV29-1 to TRBJ1-5; 12 bases match TRBD1. Germline V gene sequence: CDR1 SQVTM, CDR2 ANQGSEA. This CDR3 is 14 amino acids long. V gave up 7 bases and J gave up 7 bases; unmatched junction bases: 8.

As concerns this clonotype: Being one base from a much bigger clone, this may be a read error. This likely comes from a read error, as the CDR3 has no conserved phenylalanine or tryptophan at its end. CDR3 residues: CASSENRQETQYL. The DNA of the CDR3 is TGTGCCAGCAGTGAAAATCGACAAGAGACCCAGTACCTC. The V and J genes are TRBV6-1 and TRBJ2-5; D call uncertain. Looked up from germline, CDR1 is MNHNS and CDR2 is SASEGT. The CDR3 runs to 13 residues. Trimming took 2 bases from V and 2 from J, leaving 6 bases between them.

This clonotype occurred many times. The rearrangement links TRBV7-2 to TRBJ2-1, with D perhaps TRBD2 (6 bases). There are 15 residues in the CDR3. The germline V gene encodes CDR1 SGHTA and CDR2 FQGNSA. V dropped 5 bases and J dropped 7 bases, with 18 bases sitting between them. CDR3 sequence (DNA): TGTGCCAGCAGCCCATCCCGGGGAGGTATTAATGAGCAGTTCTTC. Protein product: CASSPSRGGINEQFF.

Ten or more counts support this clonotype. The chain uses TRBV6-1 and TRBJ1-4; D possibly corresponds to TRBD1 (5 bases). Germline values: CDR1 MNHNS, CDR2 SASEGT. The CDR3 has 16 residues. The V end was cut by 6 bases, the J end by 0 bases, with 14 bases between. The CDR3 region is CASRRSDTTTNEKLFF. The DNA for the CDR3 is TGTGCCAGCAGGCGATCGGACACCACAACTAATGAAAAACTGTTTTTT.

The gene calls are TRBV7-2 and TRBJ1-2; no clear D gene. The germline gives CDR1 SGHTA, CDR2 FQGNSA. V was pared by 5 bases and J by 0 bases, with 7 bases between. CDR3 length: 13 amino acids. CDR3 in amino acids: CASSQVPNYGYTF. In nucleotides, the CDR3 is TGTGCCAGCAGCCAGGTCCCTAACTATGGCTACACCTTC.